This passage covers 9 T cell receptor beta chains from one sample sequenced in a study of long-term antiretroviral therapy in people with HIV. The authors ran the immunoSEQ assay, v3.0, at survey level. This table comes from immunoSEQ multiplex PCR, and its TCRdb copy is limited to in-frame clones, with some not included. The sample includes roughly 24,000 clones, over 75% of them seen just once. The sample in question was unsorted PBMCs, obtained 1.8 years before starting antiretroviral therapy. Receptors originate from a woman aged 30 to 39 with HIV.

This chain joins TRBV19 and TRBJ2-1; TRBD2 might be the D (7 bases). V was pared by 4 bases and J by 0 bases, with 10 bases between. The CDR3 has 15 amino acids. Germline V CDR1 and CDR2: LNHDA, SQIVND (reference sequence). The CDR3 loop reads CASSKGGASYNEQFF. CDR3 coding DNA: TGTGCCAGTAGTAAGGGGGGGGCCTCCTACAATGAGCAGTTCTTC.

The rearrangement joins TRBV10-1 to TRBJ1-1; maybe TRBD1 (5 bases). Germline lookup yields CDR1 WNHNN and CDR2 SYGVQD (reference sequence). Trimming stripped 3 bases from V and 4 bases from J, with 15 bases between. The CDR3 length is 15 residues. This CDR3 is CASSDEGIGTTEAFF. The CDR3 nucleotides read TGCGCCAGCAGTGATGAGGGGATTGGGACCACTGAAGCTTTCTTT.

The chain has TRBV19 and TRBJ1-4; unclear D gene. From germline, CDR1 is LNHDA and CDR2 SQIVND (reference sequence). V dropped 4 bases and J dropped 8 bases, with 11 bases sitting between them. The CDR3 contains 13 residues. Here the CDR3 reads CASSTATMEKLFF. The CDR3 DNA reads as TGTGCCAGTAGTACAGCAACTATGGAAAAACTGTTTTTT.

This clone was picked up a small number of times. The rearrangement uses TRBV7-2 and TRBJ2-1; D is uncertain. Germline-derived CDR1 and CDR2 are SGHTA and FQGNSA. V lost 3 bases and J 1 base, leaving 7 bases between the germline ends. The CDR3 spans 14 residues. The CDR3 loop reads CASSFDVSYNEQFF. CDR3 DNA sequence: TGTGCCAGCAGCTTCGATGTTTCCTACAATGAGCAGTTCTTC. Full variable domain (outside the CDR3, taken from reference TRBV7-2 and TRBJ2-1): GAGVSQSPSNKVTEKGKDVELRCDPISGHTALYWYRQSLGQGLEFLIYFQGNSAPDKSGLPSDRFSAERTGGSVSTLTIQRTQQEDSAVYLCASSFDVSYNEQFFGPGTRLTVL.

The chain is built from TRBV5-1 and TRBJ1-6, with TRBD1 as a possible D gene (6 bases). The CDR3 contains 15 residues. Trimming pared 3 bases from V and 9 bases from J, leaving 16 bases between. Germline CDR1 SGHRS, CDR2 YFSETQ. CDR3 coding DNA: TGCGCCAGCAGCTCCTTAGGACAGATCGGTTCACCCCTCCACTTT. Its protein product is CASSSLGQIGSPLHF.

J is TRBJ2-5 and V is TRBV5-1, with 8 nucleotides matching TRBD1. This CDR3 is built from 15 residues. Trimming removed 7 bases from V and 4 bases from J; junction bases left unmatched: 12. Looked up from germline, CDR1 is SGHRS and CDR2 is YFSETQ. CDR3 coding DNA: TGCGCCAGCCGATCTATCTCAGGGGGCGGAGAGACCCAGTACTTC. Its protein is CASRSISGGGETQYF.

This chain joins TRBV30 and TRBJ1-5, with 7 nucleotides matching TRBD1. Germline V gene lookup returns CDR1 GTSNPN and CDR2 SVGIG (reference sequence). Trimming took 2 bases from V and 2 from J; bases not matched to a gene: 3. This CDR3 has 14 amino acids. This chain's CDR3 is CAWSTDRGNQPQHF. The DNA of the CDR3 is TGTGCCTGGAGTACCGACAGGGGCAATCAGCCCCAGCATTTT.

The chain combines TRBV7-6 with TRBJ2-1; a possible D gene is TRBD2 (6 bases). The V and J ends lost 5 bases and 3 bases respectively, with 17 bases between them. CDR3 length: 16 amino acids. Per the germline V gene, CDR1 is SGHVS and CDR2 is FNYEAQ. CDR3 sequence: CASSELVGGSYNEQFF. The CDR3 coding sequence is TGTGCCAGCAGCGAACTTGTCGGAGGGAGCTACAATGAGCAGTTCTTC.

The V and J genes are TRBV19 and TRBJ2-1, with 7 bases lining up with TRBD2. This CDR3 has 16 residues. Germline assignment: CDR1 LNHDA and CDR2 SQIVND (reference sequence). V lost 6 bases and J lost 8; bases outside the gene matches: 16. CDR3 nucleotides: TGTGCCAGTAGAGCATCAGGAGCGGGGTTTTACGATGAGCAGTTCTTC. Translation: CASRASGAGFYDEQFF. The variable domain in full, with the rest retrieved from reference TRBV19 and TRBJ2-1, is DGGITQSPKYLFRKEGQNVTLSCEQNLNHDAMYWYRQDPGQGLRLIYYSQIVNDFQKGDIAEGYSVSREKKESFPLTVTSAQKNPTAFYLCASRASGAGFYDEQFFGPGTRLTVL.